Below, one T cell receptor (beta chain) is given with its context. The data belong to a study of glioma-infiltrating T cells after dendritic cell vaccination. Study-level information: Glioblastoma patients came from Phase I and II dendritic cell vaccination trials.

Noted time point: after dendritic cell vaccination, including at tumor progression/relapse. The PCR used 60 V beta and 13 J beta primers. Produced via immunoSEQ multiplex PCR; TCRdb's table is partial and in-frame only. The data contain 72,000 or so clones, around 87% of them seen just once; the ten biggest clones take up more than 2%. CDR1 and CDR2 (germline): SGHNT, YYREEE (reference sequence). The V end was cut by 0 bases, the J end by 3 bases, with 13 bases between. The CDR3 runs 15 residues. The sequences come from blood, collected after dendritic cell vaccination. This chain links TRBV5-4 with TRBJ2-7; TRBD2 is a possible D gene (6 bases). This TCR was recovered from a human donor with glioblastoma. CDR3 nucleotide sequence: TGTGCCAGCAGCTTGGAACCTGGGGAGGTCTACGAGCAGTACTTC. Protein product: CASSLEPGEVYEQYF.